The 23 T cell receptor beta chains below come from one sample, sequenced in a study of T cell responses to AZD1222 COVID-19 vaccine. Clones were read by immunoSEQ multiplex PCR, and TCRdb kept only the in-frame ones, dropping some. The table shows more than 95,000 clones, with 80% to 90% occurring only once. The input for sequencing was peripheral blood, taken on day 0 of AZD1222 vaccination. Source of these receptors: an adult in good health.

A single count supports this clone. This chain connects TRBV5-1 to TRBJ2-2; TRBD1 agrees at 10 bases. The CDR3 has 16 amino acids. V lost 4 bases, J lost 4 bases, and 7 bases stayed unmatched. Per germline, CDR1 SGHRS and CDR2 YFSETQ. CDR3 DNA: TGCGCCAGCAGCGGCCGACAGGGGGCCCGCACCGGGGAGCTGTTTTTT. It specifies CASSGRQGARTGELFF.

The V gene is TRBV4-3, the J gene TRBJ1-3; D is unresolved. CDR1 and CDR2 (germline): LGHNA, YSLEER. The V end lost 4 bases, the J end lost 4 bases, and 11 bases lay between the germline ends. The CDR3 has 14 amino acids. Here the CDR3 DNA reads TGCGCCAGCAGCCTTGGAGAATCGGGAAACACCATATATTTT. The encoded protein is CASSLGESGNTIYF.

The V and J genes are TRBV27 and TRBJ2-7, with unresolved D. CDR3 length: 14 residues. Germline V gene lookup returns CDR1 MNHEY and CDR2 SMNVEV (reference sequence). V shed 1 base and J shed 1 base, with 8 bases lying between them. In nucleotides, the CDR3 is TGTGCCAGCAGTTTATTTGGGGAATCCTACGAGCAGTACTTC. It encodes CASSLFGESYEQYF.

This chain uses TRBV10-2 with TRBJ2-7; D uncertain. Germline V gene lookup returns CDR1 WSHSY and CDR2 SAAADI. V gave up 10 bases and J gave up 6 bases, with 19 bases separating them. CDR3 length equals 13 residues. The CDR3 nucleotides read TGCGCCAACCAGACTGGGCGTGGGTGCGAGCAGTACTTC. It specifies CANQTGRGCEQYF.

The rearrangement uses TRBV30 and TRBJ1-5; D not certain. Germline loops: CDR1 GTSNPN, CDR2 SVGIG (reference sequence). The CDR3 spans 13 residues. V gave up 3 bases and J gave up 1 base, with 7 bases separating them. CDR3 protein: CAWRAQSNQPQHF. DNA for the CDR3: TGTGCCTGGAGAGCGCAGAGCAATCAGCCCCAGCATTTT.

The chain couples TRBV7-8 to TRBJ1-1; the D gene is possibly TRBD1 (5 bases). The CDR3 covers 15 residues. Deletions cut 1 base from V and 5 bases from J, with 14 bases between. In germline, CDR1 is SGHVS, CDR2 FQNEAQ. The CDR3 bases are TGTGCCAGCAGCTTAGAGGGCAGGGTGAGAACTGAAGCTTTCTTT. Protein: CASSLEGRVRTEAFF.

This chain joins TRBV10-2 and TRBJ2-3; D is ambiguous. CDR1 and CDR2 from the germline V gene are WSHSY and SAAADI. Trimming removed 6 bases from V and 1 base from J, with 11 bases in between. The CDR3 extends over 14 amino acids. As DNA, the CDR3 is TGCGCCAGCAGCGAGGCTTCCCGCACAGATACGCAGTATTTT. Translated, it gives CASSEASRTDTQYF.

The chain uses TRBV30 and TRBJ1-2; D ambiguous. This CDR3 has 11 residues. V lost 7 bases and J lost 4, with 10 bases in between. CDR1 is GTSNPN and CDR2 is SVGIG in the germline V gene (reference sequence). The CDR3 sequence is CASSRTYGYTF. The CDR3 DNA sequence: TGTGCCTCCTCCAGAACCTATGGCTACACCTTC.

The CDR3 DNA sequence: TGTGCCAGCAGCCAAGATGGGACAGGGGCTGAAGAGCAGTACTTC. Translating it yields CASSQDGTGAEEQYF. This chain connects TRBV4-2 to TRBJ2-7, with 10 bases aligning to TRBD1. The CDR3 is made up of 15 amino acids. V dropped 0 bases and J dropped 7; count of bases not matched to a gene: 6. Germline CDR1 reads LGHNA; CDR2 reads YNFKEQ.

In its sample, this clone was seen a few times. For the CDR3, the DNA is TGTGCCAGCAGTTACGGGGTATTAGCTTTCTTT. This gives the protein CASSYGVLAFF. This chain uses TRBV28 with TRBJ1-1; no reliable D call. CDR1 and CDR2 from the germline V gene are MDHEN and SYDVKM. Deletions cut 4 bases from V and 10 bases from J, with 10 bases between. There are 11 residues in the CDR3.

The chain recombines TRBV5-1 with TRBJ2-3; D is possibly TRBD1 (5 bases). The CDR3 contains 14 residues. Per the germline V gene, CDR1 is SGHRS and CDR2 is YFSETQ. The V end lost 1 base, the J end lost 4 bases, and 10 bases lay between the germline ends. CDR3: CASSLQGWADTQYF. Here the CDR3 DNA reads TGCGCCAGCAGCTTGCAGGGATGGGCAGATACGCAGTATTTT.

The chain uses TRBV3-1 (or the pseudogene TRBV3-2) and TRBJ1-1; D may be TRBD1 (5 bases). The CDR3 loop spans 20 amino acids. Germline V gene lookup returns CDR1 LGHDT and CDR2 YNNKEL (reference sequence). The ends were cut back, 0 bases at V and 1 base at J, with 24 bases in the middle. Here the CDR3 reads CASSQDQMRDGRLGNTEAFF. In DNA, the CDR3 is TGTGCCAGCAGCCAAGACCAAATGAGGGACGGCCGCTTGGGGAACACTGAAGCTTTCTTT.

The chain employs TRBV7-2 and TRBJ1-3; D is unresolved. The CDR3 is made up of 15 amino acids. CDR1 and CDR2 from the germline V gene are SGHTA and FQGNSA. V lost 5 bases, J lost 1 base, and 12 bases lay in between. CDR3 sequence: CASSPSPGSGNTIYF. CDR3 bases: TGTGCCAGCAGCCCCAGCCCTGGGTCTGGAAACACCATATATTTT.

Only a few counts were recorded for this clone. The V call is TRBV7-2, the J call TRBJ2-3, with 15 bases that match TRBD2. V shed 4 bases and J 7 bases; nucleotides not matched to a gene: 9. CDR3 length equals 17 residues. The germline gives CDR1 SGHTA, CDR2 FQGNSA. In DNA, the CDR3 is TGTGCCAGCAGCTCCACCGGACTAGCGGGAGGGTGGAATACGCAGTATTTT. Its protein is CASSSTGLAGGWNTQYF.

The rearrangement links TRBV6-6 to TRBJ2-7, with a tentative D call TRBD1 (6 bases). The CDR3 is 16 residues long. In germline, CDR1 is MNHNY, CDR2 SVGAGI (reference sequence). Trimming removed 2 bases at V and 0 bases at J, with 14 bases between. The CDR3 spells CASSYRTASFSYEQYF. The DNA of the CDR3 is TGTGCCAGCAGTTACCGGACAGCCTCCTTCTCCTACGAGCAGTACTTC.

The rearrangement uses TRBV4-2 and TRBJ2-5; D is unresolved. The germline gives CDR1 LGHNA, CDR2 YNFKEQ. V lost 4 bases, J lost 0 bases, and 12 bases lay in between. The CDR3 loop spans 15 amino acids. As DNA, the CDR3 is TGTGCCAGCAGCCCCCATTCACCGTACCAAGAGACCCAGTACTTC. Translated, it gives CASSPHSPYQETQYF.

The chain couples TRBV12-1 to TRBJ2-1; the listed D gene, TRBD2, was not tested against the DNA. TRBV12-1 is a recognized pseudogene. The CDR3 runs to 15 residues. The CDR3: CASSPRLRGYNEQFF. CDR3 DNA: TGTGCCAGCAGCCCGAGACTCCGGGGTTACAATGAGCAGTTCTTC.

The chain uses TRBV11-2 and TRBJ1-2; TRBD1 matches 9 bases. CDR1 is SGHAT and CDR2 is FQNNGV in the germline V gene. With 5 bases clipped from V and 3 bases from J, the junction kept 7 bases outside the gene matches. This CDR3 comprises 15 residues. CDR3 sequence (DNA): TGTGCCAGCAGCCTGGGACAGGGCCGATACTATGGCTACACCTTC. Its protein product is CASSLGQGRYYGYTF. The full variable domain, with the rest looked up from reference TRBV11-2 and TRBJ1-2, is EAGVAQSPRYKIIEKRQSVAFWCNPISGHATLYWYQQILGQGPKLLIQFQNNGVVDDSQLPKDRFSAERLKGVDSTLKIQPAKLEDSAVYLCASSLGQGRYYGYTFGSGTRLTVV.

The chain combines TRBV7-2 with TRBJ1-2; D ambiguous. Germline V lookup: CDR1 SGHTA, CDR2 FQGNSA. Trimming pared 6 bases from V and 0 bases from J, leaving 14 bases between. The CDR3 is made up of 15 amino acids. In DNA form, the CDR3 reads TGTGCCAGCAGACTAGACCGGTTAGCTAACTATGGCTACACCTTC. Protein sequence: CASRLDRLANYGYTF. The full variable domain, completed using reference TRBV7-2 and TRBJ1-2, is GAGVSQSPSNKVTEKGKDVELRCDPISGHTALYWYRQSLGQGLEFLIYFQGNSAPDKSGLPSDRFSAERTGGSVSTLTIQRTQQEDSAVYLCASRLDRLANYGYTFGSGTRLTVV.

This clone was found once. V and J are TRBV7-2 and TRBJ2-2, with 8 bases identical to TRBD2. There are 16 residues in the CDR3. The J segment lost 7 bases and the V segment lost 4 bases, leaving 11 bases of the junction unmatched. CDR1 is SGHTA and CDR2 is FQGNSA in the germline V gene. CDR3 in amino acids: CASSSIPGLGSGELFF. CDR3 coding DNA: TGTGCCAGCAGCTCAATCCCGGGACTAGGAAGCGGGGAGCTGTTTTTT.

V usage is TRBV6-5 and J usage is TRBJ1-4, with a weak D call TRBD1 (6 bases). The CDR3 has 15 amino acids. Germline V gene lookup returns CDR1 MNHEY and CDR2 SVGAGI. Deletions cut 5 bases from V and 8 bases from J, with 18 bases between. The CDR3 nucleotides are TGTGCCAGCAGTCACCGGACAGCCACCGAGGAAAAACTGTTTTTT. Protein sequence: CASSHRTATEEKLFF.

This clone showed up just once. The V call is TRBV21-1, the J call TRBJ2-7; TRBD2 was called by the table and not checked on the DNA. TRBV21-1 is given as a pseudogene. The CDR3 runs 13 residues. CDR3 DNA: TGTGCCAGCAGCAAAGGAGGTAGCGGGAGGAAGTACTTC. Its translation is CASSKGGSGRKYF.

The rearrangement uses TRBV5-6 and TRBJ2-7, with unresolved D. V dropped 1 base and J dropped 7 bases, with 15 bases sitting between them. CDR1 is SGHDT, CDR2 YYEEEE, per germline. The CDR3 extends over 14 amino acids. The CDR3 loop is CASSLRLLGWEQYF. DNA of the CDR3: TGTGCCAGCAGCTTGAGACTCCTTGGCTGGGAGCAGTACTTC.